This T cell receptor (beta chain) emerged from a study of shared clonotypes between healthy human individuals. Donors included only healthy HIV-negative adults lacking recent acute infections or vaccinations. Donors, without exception, were Caucasian adults residing in Nashville, Tennessee. This CDR3 has 13 amino acids. The germline gives CDR1 MGHDK, CDR2 SYGVNS. In the authors' workflow: From ImmunoSEQ came sequences covering only the junction and carrying no quality scores, so filtering differed. Some clones are missing from TCRdb's copy, which holds only in-frame ones; the method was immunoSEQ multiplex PCR. D and trimming come from the DNA, and the V and J calls and clone size come from that table. The sample includes about half a million clones, approximately 80% of them seen just once.

The TCR sequence derives from a woman aged 40 to 50 in good health. Some clones in this sample may be carry-over from other donors' samples. The chain joins TRBV25-1 to TRBJ2-5; 7 nucleotides match TRBD1. The J call could be wrong; TRBJ2-7 is a better fit for the DNA end. Material for sequencing was PBMCs. The DNA for the CDR3 is TGTGCCAGCAGTGCGGGACAGCCCTACGAGCAGTACTTC. This encodes CASSAGQPYEQYF.